Each of the 25 T cell receptor beta chains below was sequenced from the same sample in a study of memory CD8 T cells in hepatitis C reinfection. Only in-frame clones appear in the TCRdb table, and some are missing; sequencing was by immunoSEQ multiplex PCR. The sample has 45,000 to 65,000 clones, over 85% seen once. Time point: pre-reinfection, 55 to 20 weeks before reinfection detection. The sorted cells went straight to TCR sequencing with no prior in vitro expansion. Sequenced: naive CD8+ T cells sorted from blood. Receptor source: a man aged 18 to 30 with hepatitis C virus infection.

CDR3 residues: CASSPHGTSGRRGQETQYF. The CDR3 DNA follows: TGCGCCAGCAGCCCTCACGGGACTAGCGGGAGAAGGGGGCAAGAGACCCAGTACTTC. The chain joins TRBV5-1 to TRBJ2-5; 14 positions match TRBD2. In germline, CDR1 is SGHRS, CDR2 YFSETQ. V dropped 4 bases and J dropped 2; count of bases not matched to a gene: 13. The CDR3 runs 19 residues.

The chain has TRBV19 and TRBJ2-1; no definite D call. From germline, CDR1 is LNHDA and CDR2 SQIVND (reference sequence). The ends were cut back, 5 bases at V and 0 bases at J, with 14 bases in the middle. CDR3 size: 16 residues. CDR3 loop: CASSFIADPSYNEQFF. Here the CDR3 DNA reads TGTGCCAGTAGTTTCATAGCTGACCCCTCCTACAATGAGCAGTTCTTC.

The chain is built from TRBV28 and TRBJ1-6; D is perhaps TRBD1 (5 bases). Germline values: CDR1 MDHEN, CDR2 SYDVKM. The CDR3 extends over 16 amino acids. V was cut by 3 bases and J by 10 bases, with 19 bases left in between. In DNA, the CDR3 is TGTGCCAGCAGTTTTGGTCGAGGCGCCGGGGGGTCACCCCTCCACTTT. Residues: CASSFGRGAGGSPLHF.

This rearrangement joins TRBV30 to TRBJ2-2; tentatively, D is TRBD2 (5 bases). V was shortened by 4 bases and J by 7 bases, with 13 bases between the two germline ends. Germline V lookup: CDR1 GTSNPN, CDR2 SVGIG (reference sequence). The CDR3 loop spans 13 amino acids. The DNA for the CDR3 is TGTGCCTGGACGACCGGGGTTGGCGGGGAGCTGTTTTTT. Its translation is CAWTTGVGGELFF.

This clone was counted a few times. The gene calls are TRBV19 and TRBJ1-1; weak D call: TRBD1 (5 bases). The V end was cut by 6 bases, the J end by 0 bases, with 11 bases between. The CDR3 totals 14 residues. Germline CDR1 and CDR2: LNHDA and SQIVND (reference sequence). The CDR3: CASSPTAMNTEAFF. DNA of the CDR3: TGTGCCAGTAGCCCGACAGCTATGAACACTGAAGCTTTCTTT.

The chain joins TRBV4-1 to TRBJ2-6; possible D gene TRBD2, 5 bases. This CDR3 region has 20 residues. The V gene's germline CDR1 is MGHRA and CDR2 YSYEKL. Trimming left V 0 bases short and J 0 bases short, with 18 bases between. The DNA for the CDR3 is TGCGCCAGCAGCCAAGATAGCCTGGATTCGGACTTCTCTGGGGCCAACGTCCTGACTTTC. Translated: CASSQDSLDSDFSGANVLTF.

The chain combines TRBV4-1 with TRBJ2-3; 7 bases align to TRBD2. The V and J ends lost 2 bases and 6 bases, in that order; junction bases with no gene match: 5. The germline CDR1 and CDR2 sequences are MGHRA and YSYEKL. CDR3 length: 14 residues. CDR3 residues: CASSQYGLDDTQYF. CDR3 DNA sequence: TGCGCCAGCAGCCAATACGGACTAGACGATACGCAGTATTTT.

On this clone itself: The conserved phenylalanine or tryptophan is not found at the CDR3 terminus, so this likely reflects a read error. CDR3 residues: CASSLANEGPFGYTL. CDR3 bases: TGTGCCAGCAGCTTAGCAAACGAGGGCCCCTTTGGCTACACCCTC. The chain has TRBV7-9 and TRBJ1-2; D ambiguous. The CDR3 spans 15 residues. Germline V gene data show CDR1 as SEHNR and CDR2 as FQNEAQ (reference sequence). V was cut by 0 bases and J by 7 bases, with 15 bases left in between.

The gene calls are TRBV4-1 and TRBJ1-1; no firm D call. Germline-derived CDR1 and CDR2 are MGHRA and YSYEKL. The CDR3 extends over 14 amino acids. The V end lost 4 bases, the J end lost 4 bases, and 13 bases lay between the germline ends. In DNA, the CDR3 is TGCGCCAGCAGCCCGATCGGGGTAACCACTGAAGCTTTCTTT. Translation: CASSPIGVTTEAFF.

The V and J genes are TRBV21-1 and TRBJ1-5; the table gives TRBD1 as D, unverified against the DNA. TRBV21-1 is a pseudogene. The CDR3 totals 16 residues. CDR3 sequence (DNA): TGTGCCAGCAGTCCCTGTGGGTGGGGGCCCAATCAGCCCCAGCATTTT. Translating gives CASSPCGWGPNQPQHF.

This chain joins TRBV12-5 and TRBJ1-2; a possible D gene is TRBD1 (5 bases). CDR1 and CDR2 from the germline V gene are LGHNT and FRNRAP. V lost 1 base and J lost 4, with 13 bases in between. The CDR3 totals 15 residues. CDR3 protein: CASGLDRGYSYGYTF. In DNA, the CDR3 is TGTGCTAGTGGTTTGGATCGGGGGTACAGCTATGGCTACACCTTC.

The genes are TRBV19 and TRBJ2-2, with TRBD1 matching over 7 bases. The J segment lost 7 bases and the V segment lost 6 bases, leaving 2 bases of the junction unmatched. CDR1 is LNHDA, CDR2 SQIVND, per germline (reference sequence). CDR3 length: 12 residues. The CDR3 DNA reads as TGTGCCAGTAGGACAGGGTACGGGGAGCTGTTTTTT. Residues: CASRTGYGELFF.

As for this clone: One end of the junction fails to match germline, which may point to a read error. J is TRBJ2-3 and V is TRBV7-7; 11 bases match TRBD2. In germline, CDR1 is SSHAT, CDR2 FNYEAQ (reference sequence). This CDR3 contains 15 residues. The chain's CDR3 is CASSLTSGEHNTQYF. In nucleotides, the CDR3 is TGTGCTAGCAGCTTGACTAGCGGGGAGCATAATACGCAGTATTTT.

The chain joins TRBV4-1 to TRBJ1-1; TRBD1 matches at 8 bases. CDR3 length equals 16 residues. The junction had 11 bases not matched to a gene; V was cut back by 3 bases and J by 5 bases. Germline lookup yields CDR1 MGHRA and CDR2 YSYEKL. The CDR3 region is CASSHPPSGGWTEAFF. As DNA, the CDR3 is TGCGCCAGCAGCCATCCACCCTCAGGGGGCTGGACTGAAGCTTTCTTT.

The CDR3 bases are TGTGCCAGTAGAGATGGAGGAAGCACTGAAGCTTTCTTT. Its protein is CASRDGGSTEAFF. The chain is built from TRBV19 and TRBJ1-1; D is uncertain. Germline CDR1 is LNHDA and CDR2 is SQIVND (reference sequence). V gave up 6 bases and J gave up 4 bases, with 12 bases separating them. CDR3 length equals 13 residues.

The CDR3 loop is CASSQADRENYGYTF. Here the CDR3 DNA reads TGCGCCAGCAGCCAAGCGGACAGGGAAAACTATGGCTACACCTTC. The chain recombines TRBV4-3 with TRBJ1-2; 8 bases line up with TRBD1. The CDR3 is 15 amino acids. Germline V gene sequence: CDR1 LGHNA, CDR2 YSLEER. The ends lost 1 base at V and 2 bases at J; junction bases unmatched: 3.

The table lists this clone with a count of one. This chain joins TRBV30 and TRBJ1-5; TRBD1 might be the D (6 bases). The CDR3 runs to 14 residues. Germline lookup yields CDR1 GTSNPN and CDR2 SVGIG (reference sequence). Trimming removed 0 bases from V and 4 bases from J, with 10 bases in between. The CDR3 DNA sequence: TGTGCCTGGAGTGTTGGGCAGGGGAATCAGCCCCAGCATTTT. Its protein is CAWSVGQGNQPQHF.

This chain uses TRBV15 with TRBJ2-1; unclear D gene. Germline CDR1 and CDR2: LNHNV and YYDKDF (reference sequence). CDR3 length: 13 amino acids. Trimming pared 1 base from V and 3 bases from J, leaving 4 bases between. The CDR3 bases are TGTGCCACCAGCAGAGTGAGCTACAATGAGCAGTTCTTC. It translates to CATSRVSYNEQFF.

The chain recombines TRBV27 with TRBJ2-2; maybe TRBD2 (6 bases). The V and J ends lost 5 bases and 1 base respectively, with 8 bases between them. The germline CDR1 and CDR2 sequences are MNHEY and SMNVEV (reference sequence). CDR3 length equals 14 residues. CDR3 DNA: TGTGCCAGCAGTGCAGCGGGGAACACCGGGGAGCTGTTTTTT. This gives the protein CASSAAGNTGELFF.

This chain links TRBV7-2 with TRBJ2-1, with no clear D. V was clipped by 8 bases and J by 2 bases, with 10 bases between them. The CDR3 totals 13 residues. Per the germline V gene, CDR1 is SGHTA and CDR2 is FQGNSA. Written as DNA, the CDR3 is TGTGCCAGCTGTGCAAGCCCCTACAATGAGCAGTTCTTC. Encoded protein: CASCASPYNEQFF. The entire variable domain, with the rest obtained from reference TRBV7-2 and TRBJ2-1, is as follows: GAGVSQSPSNKVTEKGKDVELRCDPISGHTALYWYRQSLGQGLEFLIYFQGNSAPDKSGLPSDRFSAERTGGSVSTLTIQRTQQEDSAVYLCASCASPYNEQFFGPGTRLTVL.

The gene calls are TRBV9 and TRBJ2-5; 11 nucleotides line up with TRBD2. CDR3 length equals 14 residues. The germline CDR1 and CDR2 sequences are SGDLS and YYNGEE. The V segment lost 9 bases and the J segment 6 bases; nucleotides outside the gene matches: 10. CDR3 DNA sequence: TGTGCCACTCCGACTAGCGGGGCCGTAAAGACCCAGTACTTC. This gives the protein CATPTSGAVKTQYF.

This clone was seen once. The V gene is TRBV4-1, the J gene TRBJ1-6, with D possibly TRBD1 on 6 matching bases. V was cut by 6 bases and J by 10 bases, with 22 bases left in between. CDR1 and CDR2 from the germline V gene are MGHRA and YSYEKL. The CDR3 is 16 amino acids. The CDR3 spells CASRPREGGKESPLHF. CDR3 DNA: TGCGCCAGCAGGCCTAGGGAGGGGGGGAAAGAGTCACCCCTCCACTTT.

This rearrangement joins TRBV6-5 to TRBJ1-2, with a possible D match to TRBD1 (6 bases). The germline V gene encodes CDR1 MNHEY and CDR2 SVGAGI. The CDR3 extends over 14 amino acids. Trimming pared 4 bases from V and 6 bases from J, leaving 15 bases between. In DNA form, the CDR3 reads TGTGCCAGCAGTTTACGGTCAGGGGTTGATGGCTACACCTTC. Amino acid sequence: CASSLRSGVDGYTF.

J is TRBJ2-7 and V is TRBV4-1, with 7 bases fitting TRBD1. CDR1 and CDR2 from the germline V gene are MGHRA and YSYEKL. This CDR3 comprises 14 residues. J lost 7 bases, V lost 1 base, and 7 bases had no gene match. The CDR3 sequence is CASSQAQGEREQYF. The CDR3 DNA reads TGCGCCAGCAGCCAAGCTCAGGGGGAGCGTGAGCAGTACTTC.

CDR3 loop: CASSSYLRVAGSSYNEQFF. The DNA of the CDR3 is TGTGCCAGCAGCTCTTACCTCCGGGTAGCGGGGAGCTCCTACAATGAGCAGTTCTTC. This chain joins TRBV7-9 and TRBJ2-1; TRBD2 matches at 8 bases. The CDR3 covers 19 residues. Per germline, CDR1 SEHNR and CDR2 FQNEAQ (reference sequence). The V and J ends lost 4 bases and 0 bases, in that order; junction bases with no gene match: 14.